These 17 T cell receptor beta chains share one sample of origin, sequenced in a study of Graves' ophthalmopathy and Graves' hyperthyroidism. Amplification of TCR beta CDR3 regions used RNA transcripts. HTBI-primed RT-PCR formed the first round, and a multiplex PCR formed the second. TCRdb fed the multiplex PCR reads into MiXCR, producing one record per CDR3 protein. This table has about 160,000 distinct CDR3 sequences, approximately 38% appearing once. Sequencing was performed on peripheral blood. The receptor set was obtained from a woman in her thirties or forties with Graves' ophthalmopathy.

This clonotype was observed many times. In DNA form, the CDR3 reads TGTGCCAGCAGCCCCCCTACCTACAGAGGCCTCGCGGGCAATCAGCCCCAGCATTTT. Translation: CASSPPTYRGLAGNQPQHF. The rearrangement uses TRBV4-2 and TRBJ1-5; unclear D gene. This CDR3 has 19 residues. Trimming removed 4 bases at V and 2 bases at J, with 24 bases between. Germline V gene data show CDR1 as LGHNA and CDR2 as YNFKEQ.

The chain has TRBV28 and TRBJ1-5; D not certain. The length of the CDR3 is 12 residues. Germline-derived CDR1 and CDR2 are MDHEN and SYDVKM. The ends were cut back, 10 bases at V and 9 bases at J, with 16 bases in the middle. The CDR3 loop is CAIAPGLRPQHF. CDR3 sequence (DNA): TGTGCCATAGCCCCCGGCTTGCGGCCCCAGCATTTT.

This rearrangement joins TRBV28 to TRBJ1-2, with 7 bases matching TRBD1. Per the germline V gene, CDR1 is MDHEN and CDR2 is SYDVKM. V lost 2 bases, J lost 8 bases, and 8 bases stayed unmatched. The CDR3 totals 14 residues. DNA for the CDR3: TGTGCCAGCAGTTTACCACAGGGGAAGAGGGGCTACACCTTC. It yields the protein CASSLPQGKRGYTF.

This clonotype was seen at least ten times. This chain connects TRBV2 to TRBJ1-5; maybe TRBD1 (6 bases). The CDR3 loop spans 16 amino acids. Germline V gene lookup returns CDR1 SNHLY and CDR2 FYNNEI. V dropped 4 bases and J dropped 4 bases, with 17 bases sitting between them. The CDR3: CASSGRGGALNQPQHF. In DNA form, the CDR3 reads TGTGCCAGCAGTGGACGGGGGGGGGCCCTAAATCAGCCCCAGCATTTT.

The rearrangement joins TRBV6-1 to TRBJ2-7, with 7 bases fitting TRBD1. Germline values: CDR1 MNHNS, CDR2 SASEGT. Trimming cost V 2 bases and J 3 bases; bases outside gene matches: 7. The CDR3 extends over 15 amino acids. The CDR3, as DNA: TGTGCCAGCAGTGAACTTCCGGGACAGTTCTACGAGCAGTACTTC. It encodes CASSELPGQFYEQYF.

Details on this clonotype: This likely comes from a read error, as the CDR3 has no conserved phenylalanine or tryptophan at its end. The DNA is omitted, as the CDR3 cannot be located on it reliably, and the CDR3 follows TCRdb's listing. The chain carries TRBV27 and TRBJ2-4; the table names TRBD1, a call not compared with the DNA. The CDR3 is made up of 14 amino acids, end residues included. Germline values: CDR1 MNHEY, CDR2 SMNVEV (reference sequence). Here the CDR3 reads CASSLIDTEAFFGQ.

This chain connects TRBV12-3 or TRBV12-4 to TRBJ2-7; 10 bases are shared with TRBD2. V shed 5 bases and J 1 base; nucleotides not matched to a gene: 5. CDR3 length: 15 residues. The CDR3 spells CASSQLAGHSYEQYF. The CDR3 DNA is TGTGCCAGCAGTCAACTAGCGGGGCATTCCTACGAGCAGTACTTC.

This clonotype was seen at least ten times. The chain links TRBV10-2 to TRBJ2-2, with TRBD2 matching over 10 bases. The CDR3 runs to 16 residues. Germline V gene lookup returns CDR1 WSHSY and CDR2 SAAADI. Germline trimming cut 4 bases from V and 5 bases from J; bases unmatched to any gene: 7. CDR3 residues: CASSVSGGAETGELFF. The CDR3 DNA is TGCGCCAGCAGTGTAAGCGGGGGGGCGGAAACCGGGGAGCTGTTTTTT.

The rearrangement links TRBV7-2 to TRBJ2-5, with TRBD2 matching 12 bases. The V gene end was trimmed by 5 bases and the J gene end by 4 bases; junction bases not matched to a gene: 5. Germline loops: CDR1 SGHTA, CDR2 FQGNSA. This CDR3 is 15 amino acids long. The chain's CDR3 is CASSASGGAGETQYF. Written as DNA, the CDR3 is TGTGCCAGCAGCGCTAGCGGGGGGGCAGGAGAGACCCAGTACTTC. The full variable domain, in which reference TRBV7-2 and TRBJ2-5 provide the parts outside the CDR3, is GAGVSQSPSNKVTEKGKDVELRCDPISGHTALYWYRQSLGQGLEFLIYFQGNSAPDKSGLPSDRFSAERTGGSVSTLTIQRTQQEDSAVYLCASSASGGAGETQYFGPGTRLLVL.

This sequence joins TRBV12-3 or TRBV12-4 and TRBJ1-2; 8 nucleotides match TRBD1. Losses at the gene ends were 4 bases for V and 5 bases for J; bases not matched to a gene: 3. This CDR3 spans 13 amino acids. CDR3 sequence: CASSSDRVYGYTF. In DNA form, the CDR3 reads TGTGCCAGCAGTTCGGACAGGGTTTATGGCTACACCTTC.

V is TRBV12-3 or TRBV12-4 and J is TRBJ2-5; 8 nucleotides align to TRBD2. V trimming: 1 base; J trimming: 0 bases; junction bases outside the gene matches: 1. This CDR3 contains 15 residues. The CDR3 DNA reads TGTGCCAGCAGTTTAGGCGGGGGGCACCAAGAGACCCAGTACTTC. It specifies CASSLGGGHQETQYF.

This clonotype was seen ten or more times. The CDR3 here is CASSIPDFRYEQYF. DNA of the CDR3: TGTGCCAGCAGTATCCCGGACTTTCGCTACGAGCAGTACTTC. The V call is TRBV28, the J call TRBJ2-7; TRBD2 might be the D (5 bases). The CDR3 extends over 14 amino acids. CDR1 is MDHEN, CDR2 SYDVKM, per germline. V lost 5 bases, J lost 3 bases, and 14 bases lay in between.

This clonotype was observed many times. The chain couples TRBV19 to TRBJ1-1; D ambiguous. Germline V lookup: CDR1 LNHDA, CDR2 SQIVND (reference sequence). The CDR3 consists of 11 residues. Trimming removed 5 bases at V and 8 bases at J, with 9 bases between. Here the CDR3 reads CASSPGREAFF. As DNA, the CDR3 is TGTGCCAGTAGTCCCGGGAGGGAAGCTTTCTTT.

The sample holds many counts of this clonotype. J is TRBJ1-2 and V is TRBV6-1; tentative D call: TRBD1 (5 bases). There are 14 residues in the CDR3. Looked up from germline, CDR1 is MNHNS and CDR2 is SASEGT. V was clipped by 0 bases and J by 4 bases, with 9 bases between them. The CDR3 loop reads CASSEALGPYGYTF. In nucleotides, the CDR3 is TGTGCCAGCAGTGAAGCGCTGGGGCCCTATGGCTACACCTTC.

This clonotype was found many times. The chain carries TRBV6-2 or TRBV6-3 and TRBJ1-3; a weak D match, TRBD1 (5 bases). Germline assignment: CDR1 MNHEY and CDR2 SVGEGT. The CDR3 totals 19 residues. Trimming stripped 0 bases from V and 0 bases from J, with 18 bases between. CDR3 DNA: TGTGCCAGCAGTTACTCGTTTGTCAGGACAACATACTCTGGAAACACCATATATTTT. Amino acid sequence: CASSYSFVRTTYSGNTIYF.

This clonotype was picked up many times. The chain employs TRBV12-3 or TRBV12-4 and TRBJ2-5; D call uncertain. V lost 7 bases and J 3 bases, leaving 12 bases between the germline ends. The CDR3 runs 13 residues. The CDR3 is CASTRLPEETQYF. The CDR3 nucleotides are TGTGCCAGCACTAGACTGCCGGAAGAGACCCAGTACTTC.

This clonotype has a count of ten or more. The chain joins TRBV28 to TRBJ1-5; weak D call: TRBD1 (5 bases). The CDR3 is 14 amino acids. Per the germline V gene, CDR1 is MDHEN and CDR2 is SYDVKM. Trimming cost V 6 bases and J 7 bases, with 16 bases left between them. The CDR3 nucleotides read TGTGCCAGCAGGAACCCCCAGGGCAGGCAGCCCCAGCATTTT. This codes for CASRNPQGRQPQHF.